Listed here is a single T cell receptor (beta chain). The data belong to a study of blood T cell repertoires in COVID-19. Study-level information: The origin of the acute and convalescent COVID-19 samples was the United States, Italy and Spain.

Original methodology: Estimated nucleated cell counts came from reference gene primer amplification. Generated by immunoSEQ multiplex PCR, the TCRdb table keeps only in-frame clones and is missing some. The V and J calls and the clone size are those of that table, but D and trimming were determined from the DNA. The data contain tens of thousands of clones, 70% to 90% of them singletons. This CDR3 has 15 residues. The ends lost 5 bases at V and 8 bases at J; junction bases unmatched: 11. Germline CDR1 and CDR2: LNHDA and SQIVND (reference sequence). The genes are TRBV19 and TRBJ2-2; the match to TRBD1 covers 7 bases. The TCR was taken from a man older than 75 with acute or convalescent COVID-19. Sequences were obtained from peripheral blood. The DNA for the CDR3 is TGTGCCAGTAGTTCGAAGGGCAGGGGGACGGGGGAGCTGTTTTTT. It is translated as CASSSKGRGTGELFF.